The 27 T cell receptor beta chains presented below share a single source sample, sequenced in a study of patients and donors after allogeneic stem cell transplantation. In TCRdb, the RT-PCR reads were re-called with MiXCR into one record per CDR3 protein. The sample includes fewer than 180,000 distinct CDR3 sequences, about 40% of them seen just once. The sequenced material came from blood, either unsorted or a sorted T cell fraction (not recorded which). These TCRs come from a human donor who was either an allogeneic HSCT recipient or a stem cell or donor lymphocyte infusion donor (not recorded which). It is not recorded whose cells these are; they may come from a transplant donor.

This clonotype was seen more than once but under ten times. CDR3 residues: CASSLVDEKLFF. CDR3 coding DNA: TGTGCCAGCAGCTTAGTCGATGAAAAACTGTTTTTT. The V gene is TRBV7-2, the J gene TRBJ1-4; D is uncertain. CDR3 size: 12 residues. Between the trimmed V and J ends, which lost 1 base and 6 bases, there was a span of 3 bases. Germline assignment: CDR1 SGHTA and CDR2 FQGNSA.

J is TRBJ1-6 and V is TRBV12-3 or TRBV12-4; D unclear. The CDR3 has 15 amino acids. V lost 7 bases and J lost 0, with 10 bases in between. The CDR3 DNA is TGTGCCAGCACCCGCCATAGCTCCTATAATTCACCCCTCCACTTT. Protein sequence: CASTRHSSYNSPLHF.

This clonotype has just a few counts. CDR3 amino acids: CATAKGRLANYGYTF. The CDR3 coding sequence is TGTGCCACTGCTAAGGGACGGCTAGCTAACTATGGCTACACCTTC. The chain carries TRBV15 and TRBJ1-2; D might be TRBD1 (5 bases). The V gene's germline CDR1 is LNHNV and CDR2 YYDKDF (reference sequence). CDR3 length: 15 amino acids. With 9 bases removed from V and 0 bases from J, the gap between germline ends came to 17 bases.

This chain links TRBV27 with TRBJ1-1; 7 nucleotides align to TRBD1. CDR3 length equals 14 residues. Trimming at V came to 2 bases and at J to 4 bases, leaving 4 bases not matched to a gene. Germline CDR1 MNHEY, CDR2 SMNVEV (reference sequence). CDR3 bases: TGTGCCAGCAGTTTAGGCAGGGGGGGCACTGAAGCTTTCTTT. Its protein product is CASSLGRGGTEAFF.

This clonotype showed up just a few times. Here the CDR3 reads CASSLVWFRGREYTEAFF. In DNA, the CDR3 is TGTGCCAGCAGCTTAGTATGGTTTAGGGGGCGCGAGTACACTGAAGCTTTCTTT. This chain connects TRBV11-2 to TRBJ1-1, with 7 bases aligning to TRBD1. V trimming: 1 base; J trimming: 3 bases; junction bases outside the gene matches: 14. The germline V gene encodes CDR1 SGHAT and CDR2 FQNNGV. The CDR3 runs to 18 residues.

The rearrangement uses TRBV4-2 and TRBJ2-7, with 8 bases matching TRBD2. This CDR3 is 16 amino acids long. Germline assignment: CDR1 LGHNA and CDR2 YNFKEQ. V was clipped by 3 bases and J by 0 bases; unmatched bases: 7. CDR3 coding DNA: TGTGCCAGCAGCCACCGAGCGGGGGCGAGCTCCTACGAGCAGTACTTC. Its protein is CASSHRAGASSYEQYF.

This clonotype was detected only a few times. The gene calls are TRBV2 and TRBJ2-2; D is possibly TRBD2 (5 bases). Trimming pared 4 bases from V and 0 bases from J, leaving 9 bases between. The CDR3 totals 15 residues. From germline, CDR1 is SNHLY and CDR2 FYNNEI. The CDR3: CASSVEGTNTGELFF. The CDR3 bases are TGTGCCAGCAGTGTAGAGGGTACGAACACCGGGGAGCTGTTTTTT.

The chain carries TRBV28 and TRBJ1-1, with unresolved D. CDR3 length equals 15 residues. Germline CDR1 is MDHEN and CDR2 is SYDVKM. V lost 6 bases to trimming and J lost 9 bases, with 23 bases between them. The CDR3 region has the DNA TGTGCCAGCAGCTACCCGGCAGGTAACTTTCGAAAAGCTTTCTTT. Its translation: CASSYPAGNFRKAFF.

The sample holds a few counts of this clonotype. This chain joins TRBV18 and TRBJ1-1; D not resolved. The V gene lost 6 bases and the J gene lost 4 bases, with 15 bases spanning the gap. Germline CDR1 KGHSH, CDR2 LQKENI. CDR3 size: 14 residues. The DNA for the CDR3 is TGTGCCAGCTCCCCGGGGAGAGAGATCACTGAAGCTTTCTTT. This sequence encodes CASSPGREITEAFF.

This clonotype was picked up a small number of times. This chain joins TRBV6-5 and TRBJ1-5, with TRBD1 matching 9 bases. This CDR3 contains 14 residues. V lost 6 bases, J lost 6 bases, and 6 bases stayed unmatched. Germline assignment: CDR1 MNHEY and CDR2 SVGAGI. CDR3 sequence reads: CASSQGQGSQPQHF. The CDR3 bases are TGTGCCAGCAGCCAGGGACAGGGAAGTCAGCCCCAGCATTTT.

This clonotype was found a few times. The chain couples TRBV9 to TRBJ2-3, with D hard to call. Germline lookup yields CDR1 SGDLS and CDR2 YYNGEE. The CDR3 is made up of 13 amino acids. Trimming took 2 bases from V and 1 from J, leaving 5 bases between them. In nucleotides, the CDR3 is TGTGCCAGCAGCGTTGATGGCACAGATACGCAGTATTTT. This sequence encodes CASSVDGTDTQYF.

The rearrangement links TRBV6-5 to TRBJ2-3, with D possibly being TRBD2 (6 bases). Germline assignment: CDR1 MNHEY and CDR2 SVGAGI. V dropped 0 bases and J dropped 1 base, with 8 bases sitting between them. This CDR3 contains 15 residues. The CDR3, as DNA: TGTGCCAGCAGTTACTCGGGACTCGGCACAGATACGCAGTATTTT. This codes for CASSYSGLGTDTQYF.

The chain combines TRBV20-1 with TRBJ2-3; D possibly matches TRBD1 or TRBD2 (5 bases each). The CDR3 has 14 amino acids. The germline V and J ends were trimmed by 6 bases and 0 bases, with 13 bases remaining between them. Germline CDR1 and CDR2: DFQATT and SNEGSKA (reference sequence). CDR3 protein: CSASGAPSTDTQYF. CDR3 coding DNA: TGCAGTGCCTCCGGGGCTCCTAGCACAGATACGCAGTATTTT.

This chain uses TRBV18 with TRBJ2-1; unclear D gene. V lost 2 bases to trimming and J lost 9 bases, with 11 bases between them. Germline V lookup: CDR1 KGHSH, CDR2 LQKENI. This CDR3 region has 13 residues. CDR3: CASSPSESAEQFF. CDR3 bases: TGTGCCAGCTCACCATCCGAGAGTGCTGAGCAGTTCTTC.

This chain uses TRBV12-3 or TRBV12-4 with TRBJ2-3; D is ambiguous. The CDR3 runs 12 residues. The V and J ends lost 6 bases and 4 bases respectively, with 8 bases between them. The CDR3 DNA is TGTGCCAGCAGGAATGGTCCAGATACGCAGTATTTT. Amino acid sequence: CASRNGPDTQYF.

V and J are TRBV20-1 and TRBJ2-3; 11 bases fit TRBD2. Germline lookup yields CDR1 DFQATT and CDR2 SNEGSKA (reference sequence). The CDR3 totals 15 residues. J was trimmed by 0 bases and V by 6 bases; bases with no gene match: 5. In DNA form, the CDR3 reads TGCAGTGCCCCCCGACTAGCGGGGAGCACAGATACGCAGTATTTT. Its translation: CSAPRLAGSTDTQYF.

The genes are TRBV12-3 or TRBV12-4 and TRBJ1-5; D gene unclear. This CDR3 comprises 13 residues. The V end was cut by 7 bases, the J end by 0 bases, with 7 bases between. CDR3 DNA: TGTGCCAGCAAGGCAAATAGCAATCAGCCCCAGCATTTT. Protein sequence: CASKANSNQPQHF.

This clonotype was seen more than once but under ten times. The genes are TRBV29-1 and TRBJ1-6, with a possible D match to TRBD1 (6 bases). The V gene's germline CDR1 is SQVTM and CDR2 ANQGSEA. The ends were cut back, 7 bases at V and 7 bases at J, with 11 bases in the middle. This CDR3 spans 12 amino acids. This CDR3 is CSGGQPNSPLHF. CDR3 sequence (DNA): TGCAGCGGAGGACAGCCCAATTCACCCCTCCACTTT.

This chain links TRBV4-2 with TRBJ2-1; 9 nucleotides align to TRBD2. Per germline, CDR1 LGHNA and CDR2 YNFKEQ. V was pared by 6 bases and J by 8 bases, with 5 bases of the junction left unmatched. The CDR3 is 13 residues long. CDR3: CASSNSGGDEQFF. For the CDR3, the DNA is TGTGCCAGCAGTAATAGCGGGGGCGATGAGCAGTTCTTC.

This clonotype came up many times. The chain carries TRBV5-1 and TRBJ1-1; a weak D match, TRBD1 (5 bases). The germline V gene has CDR1 SGHRS and CDR2 YFSETQ. V dropped 0 bases and J dropped 5 bases, with 14 bases sitting between them. CDR3 size: 15 residues. The CDR3 nucleotides read TGCGCCAGCAGCTTGGTCGCTGCAGGGTCTACTGAAGCTTTCTTT. This codes for CASSLVAAGSTEAFF.

Only a few counts were recorded for this clonotype. This chain connects TRBV20-1 to TRBJ1-4; D is perhaps TRBD1 (5 bases). V dropped 3 bases and J dropped 7 bases, with 9 bases sitting between them. Germline assignment: CDR1 DFQATT and CDR2 SNEGSKA (reference sequence). The length of the CDR3 is 12 residues. CDR3 in DNA: TGCAGTGCTAGCGGGGCGGGTGAAAAACTGTTTTTT. This gives the protein CSASGAGEKLFF.

This rearrangement joins TRBV4-3 to TRBJ1-4, with D uncertain. V gave up 3 bases and J gave up 8 bases, with 16 bases separating them. The CDR3 loop spans 15 amino acids. Germline loops: CDR1 LGHNA, CDR2 YSLEER. This chain's CDR3 is CASSQSLATLEKLFF. The CDR3 DNA follows: TGCGCCAGCAGCCAGTCGTTGGCGACTTTAGAAAAACTGTTTTTT.

This clonotype was seen more than once but under ten times. The chain joins TRBV6-6 to TRBJ1-1; D not resolved. The CDR3 length is 13 residues. Trimming removed 3 bases from V and 0 bases from J, with 5 bases in between. Looked up from germline, CDR1 is MNHNY and CDR2 is SVGAGI (reference sequence). CDR3 bases: TGTGCCAGCAGTTATATCGTGAACACTGAAGCTTTCTTT. This translates into CASSYIVNTEAFF.

The chain joins TRBV6-5 to TRBJ1-1; 8 nucleotides match TRBD1. With 5 bases clipped from V and 4 bases from J, the junction kept 6 bases outside the gene matches. The V gene's germline CDR1 is MNHEY and CDR2 SVGAGI. This CDR3 is built from 14 residues. The CDR3 DNA follows: TGTGCCAGCAGTCAGCACAGGGGGACCACTGAAGCTTTCTTT. Protein: CASSQHRGTTEAFF.

Here the CDR3 DNA reads TGCAGCGTCGCTCCAGGGGGCGTAGAAGCTGAAGCTTTCTTT. It translates to CSVAPGGVEAEAFF. The chain joins TRBV29-1 to TRBJ1-1, with TRBD1 identical over 8 bases. J gave up 6 bases and V 6 bases, and 12 bases lay outside the gene matches. CDR3 length equals 14 residues. The germline gives CDR1 SQVTM, CDR2 ANQGSEA.

This chain's CDR3 is CASSQDLTSGGNEQFF. In DNA, the CDR3 is TGCGCCAGCAGCCAAGATCTTACTAGCGGGGGGAATGAGCAGTTCTTC. The chain is built from TRBV4-3 and TRBJ2-1; the match to TRBD2 covers 12 bases. Germline-derived CDR1 and CDR2 are LGHNA and YSLEER. Trimming removed 0 bases from V and 7 bases from J; junction bases left unmatched: 4. This CDR3 comprises 16 residues.

This clonotype has more than one count but fewer than ten. This CDR3 is CASKARDRGNSPLHF. In DNA form, the CDR3 reads TGTGCCAGCAAAGCCAGGGACAGGGGTAATTCACCCCTCCACTTT. The V gene is TRBV12-3 or TRBV12-4, the J gene TRBJ1-6; 10 bases match TRBD1. The CDR3 is made up of 15 amino acids. The junction had 6 bases not matched to a gene; V was cut back by 7 bases and J by 6 bases.